The T cell receptor (beta chain) under discussion was sequenced for a study of T cell clonality in common variable immunodeficiency. Study outcomes and limitations: Common variable immunodeficiency TCR beta sequences reportedly had fewer deletions and N-nucleotide insertions.

This clone was found a few times. Its antigen is currently unknown. Libraries were prepared by immunoSEQ multiplex PCR; TCRdb keeps only in-frame clonotypes and omits some of them. This repertoire holds around 16,000 clones, and none appear only once. The clonotype originates from a human donor with common variable immunodeficiency. Sequences were obtained from peripheral blood mononuclear cells.

The DNA read from the CDR3 is TGCGCCAGCAGTCTTGGTTGGGGCGAAGAGAACACTGAA. This gives the protein CASSLGWGEENTE. The full CDR3 protein reads CASSLGWGEENTEAFF. The rearrangement joins TRBV23-1 to TRBJ1-1, with D possibly matching TRBD1 (5 bases). The CDR3 extends 3 residues past the end of the read, so its final part is completed from the germline J gene. TRBV23-1 is assigned to the ORF class and has an uncertain function. V was shortened by 4 bases and J by 1 base, with 16 bases between the two germline ends. The CDR3 length is 16 residues.